This TCR beta chain was observed in a study of T cells in narcolepsy. Generated by immunoSEQ multiplex PCR, the TCRdb table keeps only in-frame clones and is missing some. The table shows around 34,000 clones, with 65% to 85% occurring only once. The CDR3 loop spans 15 amino acids. The germline CDR1 and CDR2 sequences are SGHDN and FVKESK. The trim removed 1 base at V and 9 bases at J, leaving 7 bases unmatched. The sequencing input was memory (CD45RA-) CD4+ T cells from blood. This sequence originates from a human donor in good health. The chain couples TRBV14 to TRBJ2-1; 9 nucleotides match TRBD2. The CDR3 spells CASSQVAGAGIEQFF. The CDR3 nucleotides read TGTGCCAGCAGCCAAGTAGCGGGGGCGGGGATTGAGCAGTTCTTC.